These 20 T cell receptor beta chains came from one sample sequenced in a study of T cell changes during pregnancy in multiple sclerosis. Assay used: immunoSEQ multiplex PCR; TCRdb lists only in-frame clones, some missing. The sample has more than 90,000 clones, 80% to 95% seen once. The sample here was peripheral blood, taken after pregnancy. These receptors came from a female donor with multiple sclerosis, enrolled in a pregnancy study.

The chain couples TRBV28 to TRBJ1-2; no clear D gene. Between the trimmed V and J ends, which lost 3 bases and 4 bases, there was a span of 9 bases. The CDR3 has 13 residues. Germline assignment: CDR1 MDHEN and CDR2 SYDVKM. The CDR3 here is CASSLLVAYGYTF. The CDR3 DNA is TGTGCCAGCAGTTTGCTGGTAGCCTATGGCTACACCTTC.

A remark on this clone: A read error may produce the germline difference seen at one junction end. The chain couples TRBV10-3 to TRBJ2-7, with TRBD1 matching over 10 bases. CDR3 size: 13 residues. CDR1 ENHRY and CDR2 SYGVKD come from the germline V gene. This CDR3 is CAISEKPGTGVGF. The CDR3 DNA is TGTGCCATCAGTGAAAAACCTGGGACAGGGGTGGGCTTC.

The rearrangement joins TRBV7-6 to TRBJ2-7; a possible D gene is TRBD2 (6 bases). CDR1 is SGHVS and CDR2 is FNYEAQ in the germline V gene. This CDR3 contains 15 residues. V was shortened by 5 bases and J by 3 bases, with 17 bases between the two germline ends. The chain's CDR3 is CASSGPLAELYEQYF. CDR3 coding DNA: TGTGCCAGCAGCGGGCCCTTAGCGGAACTCTACGAGCAGTACTTC.

This rearrangement joins TRBV6-5 to TRBJ2-1; 8 nucleotides match TRBD2. CDR3 length equals 15 residues. Looked up from germline, CDR1 is MNHEY and CDR2 is SVGAGI. Germline trimming cut 8 bases from V and 0 bases from J; bases unmatched to any gene: 6. Here the CDR3 reads CASSQGTSSYNEQFF. The CDR3 DNA reads TGTGCCAGCTCCCAGGGGACTAGCTCCTACAATGAGCAGTTCTTC.

The V and J genes are TRBV6-5 and TRBJ2-1, with TRBD2 matching over 8 bases. V dropped 0 bases and J dropped 6; count of bases not matched to a gene: 1. This CDR3 region has 14 residues. In germline, CDR1 is MNHEY, CDR2 SVGAGI. For the CDR3, the DNA is TGTGCCAGCAGTTACTCCGGGGGGGGCAATGAGCAGTTCTTC. As protein: CASSYSGGGNEQFF.

This chain links TRBV6-5 with TRBJ2-2; no definite D call. The CDR3 contains 13 residues. Germline loops: CDR1 MNHEY, CDR2 SVGAGI. V was trimmed by 3 bases and J by 7 bases, leaving 9 bases between them. The CDR3 here is CASSYAVGGELFF. For the CDR3, the DNA is TGTGCCAGCAGTTATGCGGTTGGCGGGGAGCTGTTTTTT.

The chain couples TRBV18 to TRBJ1-1, with TRBD1 as a possible D gene (6 bases). The CDR3 is made up of 14 amino acids. Looked up from germline, CDR1 is KGHSH and CDR2 is LQKENI. Deletions cut 6 bases from V and 3 bases from J, with 14 bases between. This CDR3 reads CASSKLGADTEAFF. The CDR3 DNA reads TGTGCCAGCTCCAAACTGGGGGCGGACACTGAAGCTTTCTTT.

The chain combines TRBV7-9 with TRBJ2-7; 8 bases are shared with TRBD2. J gave up 5 bases and V 5 bases, and 11 bases lay outside the gene matches. This CDR3 comprises 15 residues. Germline lookup yields CDR1 SEHNR and CDR2 FQNEAQ (reference sequence). In DNA form, the CDR3 reads TGTGCCAGCAGCGTAGGCCCGGGACTAGGAAACGAGCAGTACTTC. Translating gives CASSVGPGLGNEQYF.

The chain carries TRBV9 and TRBJ2-7; no firm D call. V shed 0 bases and J shed 3 bases, with 13 bases lying between them. CDR1 and CDR2 (germline): SGDLS, YYNGEE. The CDR3 contains 15 residues. The CDR3 bases are TGTGCCAGCAGCGTAGACCCGCAGGTGAACTACGAGCAGTACTTC. Translation: CASSVDPQVNYEQYF.

V and J are TRBV29-1 and TRBJ2-1; D call uncertain. The CDR3 extends over 13 amino acids. CDR1 SQVTM and CDR2 ANQGSEA come from the germline V gene. V was shortened by 5 bases and J by 0 bases, with 8 bases between the two germline ends. CDR3 loop: CSVFRSSYNEQFF. As DNA, the CDR3 is TGCAGCGTTTTTAGAAGCTCCTACAATGAGCAGTTCTTC.

DNA of the CDR3: TGTGCCATCAGTGGGGGCACCTACGAGCAGTACTTC. This translates into CAISGGTYEQYF. This chain uses TRBV10-3 with TRBJ2-7, with D possibly being TRBD1 (5 bases). V was shortened by 4 bases and J by 2 bases, with 6 bases between the two germline ends. This CDR3 has 12 residues. Germline CDR1 is ENHRY and CDR2 is SYGVKD.

This clone was seen once. The chain uses TRBV28 and TRBJ1-1, with a possible D match to TRBD1 (5 bases). This CDR3 spans 15 amino acids. V was trimmed by 6 bases and J by 5 bases, leaving 19 bases between them. CDR1 is MDHEN and CDR2 is SYDVKM in the germline V gene. This chain's CDR3 is CASSPLGTRATEAFF. In DNA, the CDR3 is TGTGCCAGCAGCCCCCTGGGGACTAGGGCGACTGAAGCTTTCTTT.

The V and J genes are TRBV19 and TRBJ1-4; perhaps TRBD1 as D (5 bases). The V end was cut by 2 bases, the J end by 0 bases, with 13 bases between. CDR1 and CDR2 (germline): LNHDA, SQIVND (reference sequence). CDR3 size: 17 residues. The CDR3 loop reads CASSIPRGTATNEKLFF. CDR3 DNA: TGTGCCAGTAGTATACCTCGGGGGACGGCAACTAATGAAAAACTGTTTTTT.

The V call is TRBV19, the J call TRBJ2-7; TRBD2 is a possible D gene (6 bases). Between the trimmed V and J ends, which lost 6 bases and 3 bases, there was a span of 18 bases. CDR1 and CDR2 from the germline V gene are LNHDA and SQIVND (reference sequence). This CDR3 contains 15 residues. The CDR3 spells CASRGPGRDFYEQYF. The CDR3 nucleotides are TGTGCCAGTAGGGGACCGGGCAGGGACTTCTACGAGCAGTACTTC.

CDR3 amino acids: CATKMIQSTDTQYF. The DNA for the CDR3 is TGTGCCACCAAGATGATACAGAGCACAGATACGCAGTATTTT. This chain joins TRBV2 and TRBJ2-3; D unclear. Germline assignment: CDR1 SNHLY and CDR2 FYNNEI. The length of the CDR3 is 14 residues. The V and J ends lost 10 bases and 0 bases respectively, with 14 bases between them.

The chain has TRBV19 and TRBJ2-4; D is perhaps TRBD2 (5 bases). In germline, CDR1 is LNHDA, CDR2 SQIVND (reference sequence). V was shortened by 7 bases and J by 6 bases, with 13 bases between the two germline ends. The CDR3 is 13 amino acids. CDR3 bases: TGTGCCAGTAAAGACGGGCTAGCAAACATTCAGTACTTC. The encoded protein is CASKDGLANIQYF. The full variable domain, in which reference TRBV19 and TRBJ2-4 provide the parts outside the CDR3, is DGGITQSPKYLFRKEGQNVTLSCEQNLNHDAMYWYRQDPGQGLRLIYYSQIVNDFQKGDIAEGYSVSREKKESFPLTVTSAQKNPTAFYLCASKDGLANIQYFGAGTRLSVL.

This clone showed up just once. V and J are TRBV6-5 and TRBJ2-1; weak D call: TRBD2 (6 bases). The CDR3 is made up of 14 amino acids. Germline-derived CDR1 and CDR2 are MNHEY and SVGAGI. Trimming pared 0 bases from V and 5 bases from J, leaving 8 bases between. The CDR3 loop is CASSYSGTHNEQFF. The CDR3 DNA sequence: TGTGCCAGCAGTTACTCCGGGACTCACAATGAGCAGTTCTTC.

This clone appeared once. The rearrangement joins TRBV19 to TRBJ2-7; the match to TRBD2 covers 9 bases. The CDR3 is 14 residues long. Germline values: CDR1 LNHDA, CDR2 SQIVND (reference sequence). Trimming took 7 bases from V and 3 from J; bases not matched to a gene: 7. CDR3 in amino acids: CASTPAGGDYEQYF. The CDR3 DNA follows: TGTGCCAGTACCCCGGCGGGGGGGGACTACGAGCAGTACTTC.

The genes are TRBV7-2 and TRBJ2-7; D is unclear. Germline V gene data show CDR1 as SGHTA and CDR2 as FQGNSA. The CDR3 has 14 amino acids. Trimming removed 1 base at V and 3 bases at J, with 10 bases between. The CDR3 DNA reads as TGTGCCAGCAGCTTAGGGGTATCAGGCTACGAGCAGTACTTC. This codes for CASSLGVSGYEQYF.

A word on this clone: The junction does not match germline at one end; this may be a read error. CDR3 sequence reads: CAGSWGLPGAGELFF. The CDR3 coding sequence is TGCGCCGGCAGCTGGGGACTGCCGGGGGCCGGGGAGCTGTTTTTT. The chain has TRBV5-1 and TRBJ2-2; D is possibly TRBD2 (6 bases). The CDR3 is made up of 15 amino acids. Germline V gives CDR1 SGHRS, CDR2 YFSETQ. Looking up the rest from reference TRBV5-1 and TRBJ2-2 gives the full variable domain: KAGVTQTPRYLIKTRGQQVTLSCSPISGHRSVSWYQQTPGQGLQFLFEYFSETQRNKGNFPGRFSGRQFSNSRSEMNVSTLELGDSALYLCAGSWGLPGAGELFFGEGSRLTVL.